The clone carrying this T cell receptor beta chain was seen more than once but under ten times. Its target is not known. A deep-level run was used for the assay. The protocol was immunoSEQ multiplex PCR, while the TCRdb copy is restricted to in-frame clones and leaves out a portion. The sample consists of hundreds of thousands of clones, about 74% of them appearing once. CDR1 is KGHSH and CDR2 is LQKENI in the germline V gene. The CDR3 contains 13 residues. V was shortened by 5 bases and J by 8 bases, with 15 bases between the two germline ends. These data belong to a study of shared clonotypes between healthy human individuals. Study observations and caveats: In the sorted subsets, rarefaction showed sequencing was incomplete despite large depth.

This TCR was recovered from a woman aged 25-40 years in good health. The sample comprised memory CD4+ T cells sorted from blood. Subset: CD45RA-negative fraction. The rearrangement links TRBV18 to TRBJ1-1, with D hard to call. CDR3 sequence (DNA): TGTGCCAGCTCATCGACGCAAGCTATCGAAGCTTTCTTT. Amino acids: CASSSTQAIEAFF.